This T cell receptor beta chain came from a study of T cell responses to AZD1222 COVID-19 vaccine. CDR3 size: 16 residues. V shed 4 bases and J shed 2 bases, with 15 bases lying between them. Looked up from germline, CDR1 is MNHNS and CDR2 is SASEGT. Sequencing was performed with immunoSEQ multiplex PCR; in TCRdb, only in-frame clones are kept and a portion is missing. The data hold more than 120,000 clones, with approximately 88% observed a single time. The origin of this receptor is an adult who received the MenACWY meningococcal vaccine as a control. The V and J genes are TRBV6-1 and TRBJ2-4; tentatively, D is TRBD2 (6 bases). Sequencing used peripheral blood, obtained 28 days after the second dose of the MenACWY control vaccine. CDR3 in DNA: TGTGCCAGCAGTGGGGGGAGGTGGGGGACCAAAAACATTCAGTACTTC. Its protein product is CASSGGRWGTKNIQYF.